Shown below are 15 T cell receptor beta chains from a single sample sequenced in a study of identifying expanded T cells in peripheral blood (dated by TCRdb to between 2019 and 2020). Receptor libraries were prepared by the immunoSEQ multiplex PCR assay. This is the immuneACCESS table as TCRdb keeps it, with only in-frame sequences that have V and J called. A part of the clones is gone; compared with another copy, unresolved V genes explain less than half, and the rest is unexplained. This sample is represented by about 100,000 clones; roughly 88% of them were singletons. The ten biggest clones cover about 6% of the sample. Sequences were obtained from blood. Receptor source: a person between 18 and 75 years old in good health.

The chain has TRBV19 and TRBJ1-1; maybe TRBD1 (5 bases). The V gene lost 0 bases and the J gene lost 5 bases, with 10 bases spanning the gap. Germline V gene lookup returns CDR1 LNHDA and CDR2 SQIVND (reference sequence). The CDR3 is 14 residues long. CDR3 bases: TGTGCCAGTAGTATAGAGCAGGGCGGGACTGAAGCTTTCTTT. Translation: CASSIEQGGTEAFF.

V usage is TRBV20-1 and J usage is TRBJ1-1; D remains unclear. V lost 8 bases, J lost 2 bases, and 9 bases lay in between. Germline assignment: CDR1 DFQATT and CDR2 SNEGSKA (reference sequence). This CDR3 comprises 11 residues. The chain's CDR3 is CSNRANTEAFF. The CDR3 region has the DNA TGCAGTAACCGGGCCAACACTGAAGCTTTCTTT.

The genes are TRBV10-3 and TRBJ1-4; 11 bases align to TRBD1. The V and J ends lost 6 bases and 7 bases, in that order; junction bases with no gene match: 10. This CDR3 is built from 16 residues. Germline CDR1 and CDR2: ENHRY and SYGVKD. This chain's CDR3 is CAISRTSGTGGEKLFF. The CDR3 DNA reads TGTGCCATCAGCAGAACCTCCGGGACAGGGGGTGAAAAACTGTTTTTT.

As for this clone: This sample includes further DNA sequences coding for the same CDR3. The chain couples TRBV7-2 to TRBJ1-4; D is unclear. The ends were cut back, 1 base at V and 5 bases at J, with 2 bases in the middle. Germline CDR1 and CDR2: SGHTA and FQGNSA. The CDR3 loop spans 12 amino acids. This CDR3 reads CASSLENEKLFF. The CDR3 nucleotides read TGTGCCAGCAGCTTAGAGAATGAAAAACTGTTTTTT.

The chain uses TRBV27 and TRBJ2-7; 7 bases are a match to TRBD1. The CDR3 consists of 15 residues. The J segment lost 3 bases and the V segment lost 5 bases, leaving 10 bases of the junction unmatched. Germline V gene sequence: CDR1 MNHEY, CDR2 SMNVEV (reference sequence). CDR3 bases: TGTGCCAGCAGTCCCTCGACAGGGTACTTCTACGAGCAGTACTTC. Residues: CASSPSTGYFYEQYF.

In DNA form, the CDR3 reads TGTGCCAGCAGCCCCCGGGGGAGCGGGACGCCCAATGAGCAGTTCTTC. Its protein product is CASSPRGSGTPNEQFF. The J gene is TRBJ2-1, the V gene TRBV7-9; 7 nucleotides line up with TRBD2. V was clipped by 5 bases and J by 6 bases; unmatched bases: 13. The CDR3 runs to 16 residues. Germline V gives CDR1 SEHNR, CDR2 FQNEAQ (reference sequence).

The rearrangement uses TRBV27 and TRBJ1-4; D gene ambiguous. The CDR3 spans 14 residues. Trimming removed 8 bases at V and 7 bases at J, with 17 bases between. CDR1 MNHEY and CDR2 SMNVEV come from the germline V gene (reference sequence). CDR3 nucleotide sequence: TGTGCCAGCGCACGGGCTGTTATTGGTGAAAAACTGTTTTTT. Its protein product is CASARAVIGEKLFF.

This chain's CDR3 is CASSRINVGHIGTDTQYF. DNA for the CDR3: TGCGCCAGCAGCCGCATAAACGTCGGTCACATAGGAACAGATACGCAGTATTTT. The rearrangement joins TRBV10-1 to TRBJ2-3, with unresolved D. The germline V and J ends were trimmed by 6 bases and 3 bases, with 25 bases remaining between them. Germline CDR1 is WNHNN and CDR2 is SYGVQD (reference sequence). The CDR3 is 18 amino acids.

V usage is TRBV19 and J usage is TRBJ2-2, with 7 positions matching TRBD1. The V and J ends lost 7 bases and 6 bases, in that order; junction bases with no gene match: 11. Germline V gives CDR1 LNHDA, CDR2 SQIVND (reference sequence). The CDR3 is made up of 15 amino acids. The CDR3 DNA follows: TGTGCCAGTACCCCGAGGTTAGGGGGCTCCGGGGAGCTGTTTTTT. As protein: CASTPRLGGSGELFF.

J is TRBJ2-3 and V is TRBV6-5; 13 nucleotides agree with TRBD2. Losses at the gene ends were 7 bases for V and 4 bases for J; bases not matched to a gene: 5. Per the germline V gene, CDR1 is MNHEY and CDR2 is SVGAGI. The CDR3 spans 15 residues. The CDR3 bases are TGTGCCAGCATCGAGACTAGCGGGGGGTCAGATACGCAGTATTTT. Its translation: CASIETSGGSDTQYF.

The chain is built from TRBV4-1 and TRBJ1-2, with unresolved D. The CDR3 has 13 residues. V lost 0 bases to trimming and J lost 10 bases, with 12 bases between them. CDR1 MGHRA and CDR2 YSYEKL come from the germline V gene. CDR3 region: CASSQDRGPVYTF. In DNA, the CDR3 is TGCGCCAGCAGCCAAGATAGAGGGCCGGTCTACACCTTC.

The rearrangement uses TRBV7-9 and TRBJ2-5; perhaps TRBD1 as D (6 bases). The germline V gene has CDR1 SEHNR and CDR2 FQNEAQ (reference sequence). V was shortened by 3 bases and J by 4 bases, with 15 bases between the two germline ends. This CDR3 is 15 amino acids long. The chain's CDR3 is CASSFIPRGRETQYF. In nucleotides, the CDR3 is TGTGCCAGCAGCTTCATCCCCAGGGGCAGAGAGACCCAGTACTTC.

The chain combines TRBV2 with TRBJ1-1; D call uncertain. The V and J ends lost 8 bases and 3 bases respectively, with 7 bases between them. The V gene's germline CDR1 is SNHLY and CDR2 FYNNEI. The CDR3 is 11 amino acids. CDR3 DNA: TGTGCCAGCCTTAGCCACACTGAAGCTTTCTTT. Translation: CASLSHTEAFF. The variable domain in full, with the rest retrieved from reference TRBV2 and TRBJ1-1, is EPEVTQTPSHQVTQMGQEVILRCVPISNHLYFYWYRQILGQKVEFLVSFYNNEISEKSEIFDDQFSVERPDGSNFTLKIRSTKLEDSAMYFCASLSHTEAFFGQGTRLTVV.

This clone appeared a single time. The chain is built from TRBV7-2 and TRBJ1-1; D unclear. The CDR3 covers 12 residues. CDR1 is SGHTA and CDR2 is FQGNSA in the germline V gene. Trimming left V 0 bases short and J 8 bases short, with 7 bases between. Here the CDR3 reads CASSLAMGEAFF. DNA of the CDR3: TGTGCCAGCAGCTTAGCGATGGGCGAAGCTTTCTTT.

CDR3 loop: CASSKAEGWDYGYTF. The CDR3 DNA follows: TGTGCCAGCAGCAAAGCTGAGGGGTGGGACTATGGCTACACCTTC. The V and J genes are TRBV21-1 and TRBJ1-2. TRBV21-1 is a known pseudogene. The CDR3 runs to 15 residues.